The entry below describes one T cell receptor (beta chain). This specimen belongs to a study of somatic mutations in cytotoxic T cells in rheumatoid arthritis. Germline CDR1 reads SGHAT; CDR2 reads FQDESV (reference sequence). The CDR3 consists of 15 residues. Trimming cost V 5 bases and J 5 bases, with 19 bases left between them. Only in-frame clones appear in the TCRdb table, and some are missing; sequencing was by immunoSEQ multiplex PCR. This table holds under 15,000 clones, approximately 80% found once. Sequencing was carried out using CD8+ T cells sorted from blood. The sequence came from an adult with rheumatoid arthritis. V is TRBV11-1 and J is TRBJ2-7; no clear D gene. The CDR3 nucleotides are TGTGCCAGCAGCCGAGGTGAGGTGGGCATGGACGAGCAGTACTTC. Amino acid sequence: CASSRGEVGMDEQYF.